What follows are 29 T cell receptor beta chains derived from one specimen sequenced in a study of cytomegalovirus exposure and HLA in healthy donors. Both 60 Vbeta primers and 13 Jbeta primers went into the PCR. Using immunoSEQ multiplex PCR, the repertoire was profiled, and TCRdb retains in-frame clones only, with some absent. The table records about 83,000 clones, 70% to 80% of them present only once. The sequencing input was PBMCs. These receptors originate from a man aged 60 to 75 in good health and CMV-seronegative.

This rearrangement joins TRBV11-2 to TRBJ1-2; 7 bases are a match to TRBD1. Trimming removed 7 bases from V and 3 bases from J; junction bases left unmatched: 5. CDR3 length equals 13 residues. Germline V gives CDR1 SGHAT, CDR2 FQNNGV. DNA of the CDR3: TGTGCCAGCAAGAGTACAGGGGACTATGGCTACACCTTC. It specifies CASKSTGDYGYTF.

The chain has TRBV10-3 and TRBJ2-7; the D gene is possibly TRBD2 (6 bases). This CDR3 spans 16 amino acids. Deletions cut 2 bases from V and 2 bases from J, with 16 bases between. Germline V gives CDR1 ENHRY, CDR2 SYGVKD. Here the CDR3 reads CAISEPAGGKTYEQYF. For the CDR3, the DNA is TGTGCCATCAGTGAGCCAGCTGGCGGGAAGACCTACGAGCAGTACTTC.

The chain couples TRBV5-8 to TRBJ1-2; D is unresolved. CDR1 and CDR2 (germline): SGHTS, YDEGEE. The V and J ends lost 0 bases and 7 bases respectively, with 10 bases between them. The CDR3 sequence is 13 residues long. The CDR3 is CASSLAPHSGYTF. The CDR3 nucleotides read TGTGCCAGCAGCTTGGCCCCACACAGTGGCTACACCTTC.

This clone was seen once. This chain uses TRBV6-1 with TRBJ2-7; the match to TRBD1 covers 7 bases. The CDR3 has 13 amino acids. The V gene's germline CDR1 is MNHNS and CDR2 SASEGT. The ends lost 6 bases at V and 5 bases at J; junction bases unmatched: 7. Written as DNA, the CDR3 is TGTGCCAGCAGCGAGGGACAGATTCACGAGCAGTACTTC. It encodes CASSEGQIHEQYF.

The chain carries TRBV5-5 and TRBJ2-5, with D tentatively TRBD1 (7 bases). Germline V gene sequence: CDR1 SGHKS, CDR2 YYEKEE (reference sequence). Deletions cut 4 bases from V and 4 bases from J, with 17 bases between. The CDR3 is made up of 15 amino acids. The CDR3 protein is CASSGGPGTAETQYF. In DNA form, the CDR3 reads TGTGCCAGCAGCGGGGGGCCGGGGACAGCAGAGACCCAGTACTTC.

This chain links TRBV5-1 with TRBJ2-6; 7 positions agree with TRBD1. Looked up from germline, CDR1 is SGHRS and CDR2 is YFSETQ. The length of the CDR3 is 18 residues. V dropped 3 bases and J dropped 0; count of bases not matched to a gene: 9. The CDR3 here is CASSSGQVPLSGANVLTF. The CDR3, as DNA: TGCGCCAGCAGCTCCGGACAGGTCCCACTCTCTGGGGCCAACGTCCTGACTTTC.

CDR3 DNA: TGTGCCAGCAGCTTGGCCCTTAACACCGGGGAGCTGTTTTTT. This encodes CASSLALNTGELFF. The rearrangement links TRBV5-5 to TRBJ2-2; no definite D call. The length of the CDR3 is 14 residues. Germline values: CDR1 SGHKS, CDR2 YYEKEE (reference sequence). The V gene lost 0 bases and the J gene lost 2 bases, with 5 bases spanning the gap.

This clone was detected a few times. The chain combines TRBV19 with TRBJ2-7, with 9 bases fitting TRBD1. Germline CDR1 and CDR2: LNHDA and SQIVND (reference sequence). CDR3 size: 15 residues. V lost 3 bases and J lost 2; bases outside the gene matches: 5. In DNA form, the CDR3 reads TGTGCCAGTAGTATGGCGGGACAGGGCCCCTACGAGCAGTACTTC. It translates to CASSMAGQGPYEQYF.

The chain links TRBV5-5 to TRBJ1-1; no clear D. The germline CDR1 and CDR2 sequences are SGHKS and YYEKEE (reference sequence). The CDR3 covers 14 residues. The germline V and J ends were trimmed by 0 bases and 0 bases, with 6 bases remaining between them. The CDR3 loop is CASSLERLNTEAFF. CDR3 DNA sequence: TGTGCCAGCAGCTTGGAGCGACTGAACACTGAAGCTTTCTTT.

Regarding this clone: In the same sample, other DNA sequences code for this CDR3. The chain has TRBV7-9 and TRBJ2-7, with TRBD1 as a possible D gene (6 bases). This CDR3 is 15 amino acids long. Germline assignment: CDR1 SEHNR and CDR2 FQNEAQ (reference sequence). Trimming took off 0 bases at V and 4 bases at J, with 13 bases between the two ends. The CDR3 nucleotides read TGTGCCAGCAGCTTAGCGGGAAGGGGGACGTACGAGCAGTACTTC. Encoded protein: CASSLAGRGTYEQYF.

This clone was counted a single time. The chain links TRBV7-2 to TRBJ2-2, with 13 bases aligning to TRBD2. CDR1 SGHTA and CDR2 FQGNSA come from the germline V gene. Trimming at V came to 2 bases and at J to 4 bases, leaving 1 base not matched to a gene. The CDR3 consists of 16 residues. The DNA of the CDR3 is TGTGCCAGCAGCTTAAGGACTAGCGGGGGCACCGGGGAGCTGTTTTTT. This codes for CASSLRTSGGTGELFF.

CDR3 sequence: CASRKRGLGYGYTF. The CDR3 DNA reads TGTGCCAGCAGAAAAAGGGGGTTGGGCTATGGCTACACCTTC. This chain joins TRBV28 and TRBJ1-2, with a weak D call TRBD1 (6 bases). V gave up 6 bases and J gave up 4 bases, with 15 bases separating them. Germline CDR1 is MDHEN and CDR2 is SYDVKM. The CDR3 contains 14 residues.

The chain employs TRBV9 and TRBJ2-1; perhaps TRBD2 as D (6 bases). Germline V gene lookup returns CDR1 SGDLS and CDR2 YYNGEE. Trimming stripped 0 bases from V and 1 base from J, with 11 bases between. This CDR3 comprises 16 residues. CDR3 protein: CASSVGSGRSYNEQFF. CDR3 nucleotide sequence: TGTGCCAGCAGCGTAGGTTCGGGGAGGTCCTACAATGAGCAGTTCTTC.

This clone has only a few counts. CDR3 in amino acids: CASSYDREAYEQYF. In DNA form, the CDR3 reads TGTGCCAGCAGTTACGACAGGGAGGCCTACGAGCAGTACTTC. The chain couples TRBV28 to TRBJ2-7, with D possibly TRBD1 on 7 matching bases. Deletions cut 4 bases from V and 2 bases from J, with 12 bases between. The CDR3 covers 14 residues. Germline CDR1 MDHEN, CDR2 SYDVKM. The full variable domain, rest sourced from reference TRBV28 and TRBJ2-7, is DVKVTQSSRYLVKRTGEKVFLECVQDMDHENMFWYRQDPGLGLRLIYFSYDVKMKEKGDIPEGYSVSREKKERFSLILESASTNQTSMYLCASSYDREAYEQYFGPGTRLTVT.

With respect to this clone: The identical CDR3 is also encoded by other nucleotide sequences in the sample. J is TRBJ2-3 and V is TRBV5-1; 10 nucleotides align to TRBD1. The ends lost 0 bases at V and 6 bases at J; junction bases unmatched: 4. CDR3 length: 15 residues. Germline V gene sequence: CDR1 SGHRS, CDR2 YFSETQ. In DNA, the CDR3 is TGCGCCAGCAGCTTGGGGGACAGGGGAAGGGATACGCAGTATTTT. Translation: CASSLGDRGRDTQYF. The whole variable domain, filled in from reference TRBV5-1 and TRBJ2-3, reads KAGVTQTPRYLIKTRGQQVTLSCSPISGHRSVSWYQQTPGQGLQFLFEYFSETQRNKGNFPGRFSGRQFSNSRSEMNVSTLELGDSALYLCASSLGDRGRDTQYFGPGTRLTVL.

The chain is built from TRBV6-1 and TRBJ1-1; D is perhaps TRBD1 (6 bases). This CDR3 spans 12 amino acids. V lost 11 bases to trimming and J lost 3 bases, with 13 bases between them. In germline, CDR1 is MNHNS, CDR2 SASEGT. The CDR3 region has the DNA TGTGCCGGGGGCGACGGGGACACTGAAGCTTTCTTT. This sequence encodes CAGGDGDTEAFF.

The chain uses TRBV5-1 and TRBJ1-1; 9 bases agree with TRBD1. Germline assignment: CDR1 SGHRS and CDR2 YFSETQ. The CDR3 totals 16 residues. With 3 bases clipped from V and 3 bases from J, the junction kept 9 bases outside the gene matches. The CDR3 DNA is TGCGCCAGCAGCTCGCCAGACAGGGGGGCGGACACTGAAGCTTTCTTT. Its protein is CASSSPDRGADTEAFF.

J is TRBJ2-1 and V is TRBV12-5; D might be TRBD2 (6 bases). Trimming removed 1 base at V and 12 bases at J, with 19 bases between. This CDR3 has 15 residues. Germline CDR1 is LGHNT and CDR2 is FRNRAP. The CDR3 protein is CASGLGSGLEIWQFF. The CDR3, as DNA: TGTGCTAGTGGTTTGGGATCGGGACTGGAAATTTGGCAGTTCTTC.

This chain uses TRBV19 with TRBJ1-5, with TRBD1 matching 8 bases. Losses at the gene ends were 6 bases for V and 6 bases for J; bases not matched to a gene: 7. CDR1 LNHDA and CDR2 SQIVND come from the germline V gene (reference sequence). CDR3 length: 14 amino acids. CDR3 in DNA: TGTGCCAGTAGAGACAGGGGCAGAAGTCAGCCCCAGCATTTT. Its translation: CASRDRGRSQPQHF. Variable domain in full (rest from reference TRBV19 and TRBJ1-5): DGGITQSPKYLFRKEGQNVTLSCEQNLNHDAMYWYRQDPGQGLRLIYYSQIVNDFQKGDIAEGYSVSREKKESFPLTVTSAQKNPTAFYLCASRDRGRSQPQHFGDGTRLSIL.

The chain is built from TRBV9 and TRBJ1-2, with 11 bases identical to TRBD1. The ends lost 2 bases at V and 7 bases at J; junction bases unmatched: 10. The CDR3 is 16 amino acids. Germline V gene data show CDR1 as SGDLS and CDR2 as YYNGEE. CDR3 in amino acids: CASSVEADRGLGGYTF. DNA for the CDR3: TGTGCCAGCAGCGTCGAGGCGGACAGGGGGCTGGGTGGCTACACCTTC.

This CDR3 reads CSVERGQDTEAFF. CDR3 nucleotide sequence: TGCAGCGTTGAGAGGGGGCAGGACACTGAAGCTTTCTTT. The chain has TRBV29-1 and TRBJ1-1; TRBD1 agrees at 7 bases. Germline V gives CDR1 SQVTM, CDR2 ANQGSEA. J was trimmed by 3 bases and V by 3 bases; bases with no gene match: 4. This CDR3 spans 13 amino acids.

This clone was detected only once. The rearrangement uses TRBV6-5 and TRBJ2-7; D unclear. This CDR3 region has 11 residues. V was pared by 6 bases and J by 2 bases, with 5 bases between. Looked up from germline, CDR1 is MNHEY and CDR2 is SVGAGI. The chain's CDR3 is CASRAAYEQYF. Here the CDR3 DNA reads TGTGCCAGCAGGGCAGCCTACGAGCAGTACTTC.

This chain uses TRBV4-3 with TRBJ1-2, with 9 bases that match TRBD1. The V and J ends lost 0 bases and 4 bases, in that order; junction bases with no gene match: 6. Germline V lookup: CDR1 LGHNA, CDR2 YSLEER. This CDR3 is built from 16 residues. CDR3 bases: TGCGCCAGCAGCCAAGATACAGGGGGCTATCGCTATGGCTACACCTTC. It yields the protein CASSQDTGGYRYGYTF.

The chain links TRBV5-6 to TRBJ2-5; weak D call: TRBD1 (6 bases). Germline lookup yields CDR1 SGHDT and CDR2 YYEEEE. V was trimmed by 2 bases and J by 1 base, leaving 12 bases between them. The CDR3 has 15 residues. CDR3 region: CASSFKQGSQETQYF. CDR3 nucleotides: TGTGCCAGCAGCTTTAAACAGGGAAGCCAAGAGACCCAGTACTTC.

This rearrangement joins TRBV6-1 to TRBJ1-4; possibly TRBD1 for D (6 bases). CDR1 is MNHNS, CDR2 SASEGT, per germline. The CDR3 has 15 amino acids. Trimming removed 3 bases from V and 4 bases from J, with 12 bases in between. CDR3 DNA: TGTGCCAGCAGTGACTTAGGACAGAGTAATGAAAAACTGTTTTTT. Its translation: CASSDLGQSNEKLFF.

The CDR3: CASSLYSDTQYF. Written as DNA, the CDR3 is TGTGCCAGCAGCTTGTATTCAGATACGCAGTATTTT. The gene calls are TRBV5-6 and TRBJ2-3; D not certain. CDR3 length: 12 amino acids. V was trimmed by 1 base and J by 4 bases, leaving 4 bases between them. Per germline, CDR1 SGHDT and CDR2 YYEEEE.

This clone was observed a handful of times. The V gene is TRBV5-1, the J gene TRBJ1-2; no definite D call. This CDR3 spans 13 amino acids. With 2 bases removed from V and 5 bases from J, the gap between germline ends came to 10 bases. Germline V gene lookup returns CDR1 SGHRS and CDR2 YFSETQ. CDR3 residues: CASSFEGGYGYTF. As DNA, the CDR3 is TGCGCCAGCAGCTTTGAGGGCGGGTATGGCTACACCTTC.

As DNA, the CDR3 is TGTGCCAGCGATGAGGGGGGGTCGGAGACCCAGTACTTC. Translating gives CASDEGGSETQYF. This rearrangement joins TRBV7-2 to TRBJ2-5; perhaps TRBD2 as D (7 bases). The germline gives CDR1 SGHTA, CDR2 FQGNSA. The ends were cut back, 8 bases at V and 5 bases at J, with 15 bases in the middle. The CDR3 consists of 13 residues.

This rearrangement joins TRBV29-1 to TRBJ1-2; D remains unclear. V was pared by 3 bases and J by 5 bases, with 22 bases between. The CDR3 spans 16 residues. The V gene's germline CDR1 is SQVTM and CDR2 ANQGSEA. CDR3 DNA sequence: TGCAGCGTTGATGCGGCTGGGCTGGGAGGGAGTTATGGCTACACCTTC. The encoded protein is CSVDAAGLGGSYGYTF.